The clone carrying this T cell receptor (beta chain) was seen more than once but under ten times. Per the original methods: The assay estimated nucleated cells by amplifying reference gene primers. Data came from immunoSEQ multiplex PCR; TCRdb stores just in-frame clones and leaves some out. The V and J calls and the clone size are those of that table, but D and trimming were determined from the DNA. Of around 300,000 clones listed, approximately 85% are singletons. The data belong to a study of blood T cell repertoires in COVID-19. Study summary: The samples span acute and convalescent COVID-19 from the United States, Italy and Spain. Sources were T cells, B-cell-depleted T cells, or PBMCs; the material itself was cDNA or gDNA.

V lost 3 bases, J lost 5 bases, and 17 bases stayed unmatched. The CDR3 is 19 residues long. Germline lookup yields CDR1 SGHVS and CDR2 FQNEAQ. This receptor was identified in a human donor in a cohort sampled during active COVID-19. Sequencing was carried out using peripheral blood. This chain joins TRBV7-8 and TRBJ2-2; 8 bases align to TRBD2. This CDR3 is CASSFTHPLGGGRTGELFF. The CDR3 DNA is TGTGCCAGCAGCTTCACCCACCCCCTAGGCGGGGGGCGGACCGGGGAGCTGTTTTTT.